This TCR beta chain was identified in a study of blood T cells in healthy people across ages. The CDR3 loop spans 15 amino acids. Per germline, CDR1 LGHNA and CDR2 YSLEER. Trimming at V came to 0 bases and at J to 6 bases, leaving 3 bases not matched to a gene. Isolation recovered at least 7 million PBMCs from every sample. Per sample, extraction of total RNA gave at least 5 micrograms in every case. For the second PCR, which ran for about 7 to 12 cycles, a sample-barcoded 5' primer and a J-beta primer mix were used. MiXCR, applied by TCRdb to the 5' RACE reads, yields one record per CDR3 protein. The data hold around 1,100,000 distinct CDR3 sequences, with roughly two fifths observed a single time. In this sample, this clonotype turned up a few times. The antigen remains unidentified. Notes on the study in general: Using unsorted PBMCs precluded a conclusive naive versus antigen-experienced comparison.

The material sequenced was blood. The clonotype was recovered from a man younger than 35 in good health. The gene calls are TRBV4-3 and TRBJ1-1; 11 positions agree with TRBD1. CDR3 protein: CASSQDLGQGAEAFF. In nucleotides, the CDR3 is TGCGCCAGCAGCCAAGATTTGGGACAGGGGGCTGAAGCTTTCTTT.